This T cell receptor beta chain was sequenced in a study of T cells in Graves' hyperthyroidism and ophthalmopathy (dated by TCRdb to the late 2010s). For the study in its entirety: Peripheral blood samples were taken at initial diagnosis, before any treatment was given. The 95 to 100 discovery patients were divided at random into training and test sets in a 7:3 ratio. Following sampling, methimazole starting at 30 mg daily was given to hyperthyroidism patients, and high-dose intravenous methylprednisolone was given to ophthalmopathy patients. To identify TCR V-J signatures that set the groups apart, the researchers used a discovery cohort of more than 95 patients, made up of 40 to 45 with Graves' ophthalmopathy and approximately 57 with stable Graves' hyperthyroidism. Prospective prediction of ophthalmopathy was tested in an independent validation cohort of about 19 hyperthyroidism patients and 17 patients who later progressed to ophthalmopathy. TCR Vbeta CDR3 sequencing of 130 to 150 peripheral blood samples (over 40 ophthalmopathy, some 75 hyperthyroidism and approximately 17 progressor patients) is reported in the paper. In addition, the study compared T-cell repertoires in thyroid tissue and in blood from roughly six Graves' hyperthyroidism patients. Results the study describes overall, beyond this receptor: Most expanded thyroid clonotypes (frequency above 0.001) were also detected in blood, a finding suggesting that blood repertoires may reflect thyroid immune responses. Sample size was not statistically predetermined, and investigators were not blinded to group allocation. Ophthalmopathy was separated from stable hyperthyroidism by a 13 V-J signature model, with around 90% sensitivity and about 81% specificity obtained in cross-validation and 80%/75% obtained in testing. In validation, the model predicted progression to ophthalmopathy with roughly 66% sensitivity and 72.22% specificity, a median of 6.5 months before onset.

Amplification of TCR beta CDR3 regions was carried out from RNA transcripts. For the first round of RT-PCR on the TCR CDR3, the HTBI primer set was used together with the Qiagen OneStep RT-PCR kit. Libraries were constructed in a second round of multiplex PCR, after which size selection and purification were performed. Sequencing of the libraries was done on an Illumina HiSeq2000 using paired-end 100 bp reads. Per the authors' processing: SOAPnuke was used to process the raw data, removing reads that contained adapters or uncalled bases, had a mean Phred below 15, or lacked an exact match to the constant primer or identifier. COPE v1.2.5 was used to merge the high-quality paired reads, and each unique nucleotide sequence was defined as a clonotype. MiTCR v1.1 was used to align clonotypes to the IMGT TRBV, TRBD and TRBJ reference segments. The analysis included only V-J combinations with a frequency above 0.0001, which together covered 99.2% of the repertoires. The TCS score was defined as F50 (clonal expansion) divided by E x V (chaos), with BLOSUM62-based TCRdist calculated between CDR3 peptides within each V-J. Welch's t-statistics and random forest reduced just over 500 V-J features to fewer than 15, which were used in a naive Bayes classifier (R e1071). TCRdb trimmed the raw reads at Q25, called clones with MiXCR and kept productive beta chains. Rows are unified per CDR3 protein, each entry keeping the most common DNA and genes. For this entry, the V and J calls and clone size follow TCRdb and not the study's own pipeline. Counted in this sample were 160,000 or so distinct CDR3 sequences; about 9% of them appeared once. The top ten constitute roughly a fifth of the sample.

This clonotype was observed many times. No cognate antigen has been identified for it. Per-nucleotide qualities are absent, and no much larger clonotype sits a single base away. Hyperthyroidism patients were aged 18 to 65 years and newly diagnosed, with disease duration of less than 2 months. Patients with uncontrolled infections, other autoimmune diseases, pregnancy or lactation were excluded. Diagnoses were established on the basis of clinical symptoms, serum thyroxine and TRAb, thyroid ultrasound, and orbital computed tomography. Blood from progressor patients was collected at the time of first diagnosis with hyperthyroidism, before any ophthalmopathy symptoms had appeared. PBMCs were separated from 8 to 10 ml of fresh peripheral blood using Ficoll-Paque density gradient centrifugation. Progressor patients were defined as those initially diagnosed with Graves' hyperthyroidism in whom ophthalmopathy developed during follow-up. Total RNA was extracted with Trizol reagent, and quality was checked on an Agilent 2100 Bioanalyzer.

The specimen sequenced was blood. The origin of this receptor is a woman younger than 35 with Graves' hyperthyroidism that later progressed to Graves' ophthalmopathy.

The CDR3 here reads CASSLDERGTQYF. Read as DNA, the sequence is TGTGCCAGCAGCTTAGACGAGCGCGGGACCCAGTACTTC. The chain couples TRBV11-3 to TRBJ2-5; the D gene lacks a confident call. V is clipped by 0 bases and J by 7 bases, and the sequence between their germline boundaries is 9 bases long. The CDR3 contains 13 residues, cysteine and phenylalanine counted. Only the CDR3 part of the read is kept: 39 bases, read in frame from the first base. From a lookup of the germline V gene, CDR1 and CDR2 are SGHNT and YENEEA.